These T cell receptor beta chains were read from a single sample in a study of long-term antiretroviral therapy in people with HIV. This table comes from immunoSEQ multiplex PCR, and its TCRdb copy is limited to in-frame clones, with some not included. The sample includes about 20,000 clones, approximately 87% of them seen just once. The material sequenced was unsorted PBMCs, taken 2.6 years after starting antiretroviral therapy. The source of these receptors is a woman aged 45-65 years with HIV. CDR3s include the opening cysteine and the closing phenylalanine or tryptophan. The order of the fields is J gene, D gene, V gene, clone size, CDR3 length, CDR3 DNA, CDR3 protein. A D gene is named only where the DNA matches it firmly. Only part of the rows carry a size: once, few, many, or a class if the clone is expanded.

TRBJ1-5,TRBD1,TRBV28,once,12,TGTGCCAGCAGTTTAAGAGACAGGGCCCAGCATTTT,CASSLRDRAQHF
TRBJ2-4,TRBD1,TRBV18,-,15,TGTGCCAGCTCACCCCCGGACAGGTCCAGTTTGCCCCCATTCTTC,CASSPPDRSSLPPFF
TRBJ2-4,TRBD2,TRBV19,-,17,TGTGCCAGTAGCGTCAGTCGCGGGAGGGAAGCCAAAAACATTCAGTACTTC,CASSVSRGREAKNIQYF
TRBJ1-3,-,TRBV20-1,-,11,TGCAGTGCTTCGAGGGATCACACCATATATTTT,CSASRDHTIYF
TRBJ2-2,-,TRBV28,-,15,TGTGCCAGCAGTGGTGGGGGGCGCAACCCCGGGGAGCTGTTTTTT,CASSGGGRNPGELFF
TRBJ2-3,-,TRBV2,-,14,TGTGCCAGCAGTGAATTTGCGGACCCTCGTACGCAGTATTTT,CASSEFADPRTQYF
TRBJ2-5,-,TRBV6-5,once,15,TGTGCCAGCAGTTACCGCGAGGGATCCCAAGAGACCCAGTACTTC,CASSYREGSQETQYF
TRBJ2-1,-,TRBV2,-,15,TGTGCCAGCAGTGAAGCGGGAAGCTCCTACAATGAGCAGTTCTTC,CASSEAGSSYNEQFF
TRBJ2-1,TRBD1,TRBV27,-,15,TGTGCCAGCAGTTCGGACGGACAGGGTTTCAATGAGCAGTTCTTC,CASSSDGQGFNEQFF
TRBJ2-7,-,TRBV7-2,few,15,TGTGCCAGCAGCTATCTAGCGACAACGTCCTACGAGCAGTACTTC,CASSYLATTSYEQYF
TRBJ1-1,-,TRBV18,-,14,TGTGCCAGCTCCGCGCAGGGACAGAACACTGAAGCTTTCTTT,CASSAQGQNTEAFF
TRBJ2-2,TRBD2,TRBV11-1,-,16,TGTGCCAGCAGCATCCTTAGCGGGAGGAACACCGGGGAGCTGTTTTTT,CASSILSGRNTGELFF
TRBJ2-3,-,TRBV4-1,-,16,TGCGCCAGCAGCCAAGGGGTTGATTCAAGCACAGATACGCAGTATTTT,CASSQGVDSSTDTQYF
TRBJ2-2,TRBD2,TRBV6-6,-,15,TGTGCCAGCTACCTAGCGGGGGCGAACACCGGGGAGCTGTTTTTT,CASYLAGANTGELFF
TRBJ2-1,-,TRBV4-1,-,13,TGCGCCAGCAGCCGCTCCCAGGGCAATGAGCAGTTCTTC,CASSRSQGNEQFF
TRBJ2-7,TRBD2,TRBV18,once,16,TGTGCCAGCTCACCCAGGACTAGCGGGATTACCTACGAGCAGTACTTC,CASSPRTSGITYEQYF
TRBJ1-5,-,TRBV19,-,13,TGTGCCAGTAGTTGGGACCCTGGTGAGCCCCAGCATTTT,CASSWDPGEPQHF
TRBJ2-7,-,TRBV10-1,-,15,TGCGCCAGCAGTGAGTCGGAAGGGACGAACTACGAGCAGTACTTC,CASSESEGTNYEQYF
TRBJ2-2,TRBD2,TRBV7-2,-,17,TGTGCCAGCAGCTTAGATGGGACTAGCGGGAGATACGGGGAGCTGTTTTTT,CASSLDGTSGRYGELFF
TRBJ2-7,TRBD1,TRBV18,-,14,TGTGCCAGCTCACTGATTGAGGGACAGAACGAGCAGTACTTC,CASSLIEGQNEQYF
TRBJ1-5,-,TRBV4-2,-,13,TGTGCCAGCAGCCAAGTTGTAGGTCAGCCCCAGCATTTT,CASSQVVGQPQHF
TRBJ1-5,-,TRBV21-1,-,17,TGTGCCAGCAGCGGCCGGGACAGCAAGAATAGCAATCAGCCCCAGCATTTT,CASSGRDSKNSNQPQHF
TRBJ2-7,TRBD1,TRBV5-1,-,15,TGCGCCAGCAGCTTTTCCGGGACAGGGAGATACGAGCAGTACTTC,CASSFSGTGRYEQYF
TRBJ2-7,TRBD1,TRBV18,-,15,TGTGCCAGCTCACCAAAAAGTGGGACAGGCTTCGAGCAGTACTTC,CASSPKSGTGFEQYF